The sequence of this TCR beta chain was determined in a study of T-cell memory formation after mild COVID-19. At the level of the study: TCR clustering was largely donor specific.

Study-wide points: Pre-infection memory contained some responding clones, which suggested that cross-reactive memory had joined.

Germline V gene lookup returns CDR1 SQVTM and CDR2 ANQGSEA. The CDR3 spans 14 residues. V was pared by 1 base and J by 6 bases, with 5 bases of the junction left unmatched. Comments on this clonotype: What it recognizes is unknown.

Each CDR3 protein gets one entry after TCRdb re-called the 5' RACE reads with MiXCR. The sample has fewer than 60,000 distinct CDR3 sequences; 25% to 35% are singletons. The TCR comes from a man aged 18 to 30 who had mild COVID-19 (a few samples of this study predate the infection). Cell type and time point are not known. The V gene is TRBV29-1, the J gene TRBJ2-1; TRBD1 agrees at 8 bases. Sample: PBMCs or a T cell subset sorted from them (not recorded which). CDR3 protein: CSVEGDRGGNEQFF. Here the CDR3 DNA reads TGCAGCGTTGAAGGCGACAGGGGAGGCAATGAGCAGTTCTTC.